The 10 T cell receptor beta chains below all came from one sample that was sequenced in a study of blood T cells in healthy people across ages. A second PCR of about 6 to 11 cycles used a sample-barcoded 5' primer and a J-beta primer mix. TCRdb itself ran the 5' RACE reads through MiXCR, one entry per CDR3 protein. The table records 1,300,000 or so distinct CDR3 sequences, around 59% of them present only once. The sample consisted of blood. These receptors were taken from a young man in good health.

The chain combines TRBV4-2 with TRBJ2-5; 7 bases fit TRBD1. The CDR3 loop spans 14 amino acids. Germline lookup yields CDR1 LGHNA and CDR2 YNFKEQ. V lost 3 bases to trimming and J lost 5 bases; unmatched junction nucleotides: 6. This CDR3 is CASSQFRGSETQYF. CDR3 nucleotide sequence: TGTGCCAGCAGCCAGTTCAGGGGGTCGGAGACCCAGTACTTC.

The J gene is TRBJ1-5, the V gene TRBV27; unclear D gene. Trimming cost V 5 bases and J 6 bases, with 8 bases left between them. Germline assignment: CDR1 MNHEY and CDR2 SMNVEV (reference sequence). The CDR3 sequence is 12 residues long. CDR3 DNA sequence: TGTGCCAGCAGTCACCTGGGTCAGCCCCAGCATTTT. It translates to CASSHLGQPQHF.

Points on this clonotype: Germline and junction disagree at one end, which may indicate a read error. V gene TRBV10-3 combines with J gene TRBJ1-2; 7 bases are shared with TRBD1. This CDR3 contains 15 residues. The germline V gene has CDR1 ENHRY and CDR2 SYGVKD. Here the CDR3 reads CVISLIAQGRFGYTF. The DNA for the CDR3 is TGTGTCATCAGTCTAATTGCACAGGGGAGGTTTGGCTACACCTTC.

This chain connects TRBV4-1 to TRBJ2-7, with TRBD1 identical over 9 bases. The CDR3 covers 15 residues. Germline V lookup: CDR1 MGHRA, CDR2 YSYEKL. Losses at the gene ends were 1 base for V and 2 bases for J; bases not matched to a gene: 3. CDR3 coding DNA: TGCGCCAGCAGCCAAGGGACAGGGGAAACCTACGAGCAGTACTTC. Its protein product is CASSQGTGETYEQYF.

This clonotype was counted only a few times. This chain connects TRBV10-3 to TRBJ2-1; tentative D call: TRBD1 (5 bases). The germline V and J ends were trimmed by 10 bases and 8 bases, with 12 bases remaining between them. The CDR3 runs to 11 residues. Germline V gives CDR1 ENHRY, CDR2 SYGVKD. The CDR3 coding sequence is TGTGCCACCAGGGATGGTTATGAGCAGTTCTTC. Protein product: CATRDGYEQFF.

The table lists this clonotype with a few counts. The chain joins TRBV7-2 to TRBJ1-1; TRBD1 is a possible D gene (6 bases). V was shortened by 7 bases and J by 4 bases, with 16 bases between the two germline ends. Germline loops: CDR1 SGHTA, CDR2 FQGNSA. This CDR3 is 14 amino acids long. The CDR3 bases are TGTGCCAGCACCACACTGGGGGGGCGCACTGAAGCTTTCTTT. It encodes CASTTLGGRTEAFF.

The genes are TRBV7-9 and TRBJ2-1; 14 nucleotides match TRBD2. The CDR3 sequence is 17 residues long. The ends lost 5 bases at V and 8 bases at J; junction bases unmatched: 11. Germline CDR1 SEHNR, CDR2 FQNEAQ (reference sequence). DNA for the CDR3: TGTGCCAGCAGCCGCCTAGGGACTAGCGGGAGAATCTATGAGCAGTTCTTC. This gives the protein CASSRLGTSGRIYEQFF.

The genes are TRBV6-5 and TRBJ1-1; D gene unclear. Germline CDR1 reads MNHEY; CDR2 reads SVGAGI. The length of the CDR3 is 15 residues. V was trimmed by 5 bases and J by 4 bases, leaving 17 bases between them. The CDR3 bases are TGTGCCAGCAGTCACGGACCAGTTAGGGCCACTGAAGCTTTCTTT. This codes for CASSHGPVRATEAFF.

This clonotype was detected a few times. The CDR3 sequence is CSVRQGYPYEQYF. CDR3 in DNA: TGCAGCGTTCGACAGGGATATCCCTACGAGCAGTACTTC. The genes are TRBV29-1 and TRBJ2-7, with 7 bases identical to TRBD1. Germline V gene data show CDR1 as SQVTM and CDR2 as ANQGSEA. V shed 5 bases, J shed 2 bases, and the junction held 6 bases outside the gene matches. CDR3 size: 13 residues.

This chain joins TRBV4-3 and TRBJ1-2; weak D call: TRBD1 (6 bases). The V end lost 4 bases, the J end lost 0 bases, and 12 bases lay between the germline ends. CDR3 length: 15 residues. Germline V gene lookup returns CDR1 LGHNA and CDR2 YSLEER. This CDR3 reads CASSPAQGSNYGYTF. The CDR3 DNA follows: TGCGCCAGCAGCCCCGCACAGGGCTCTAACTATGGCTACACCTTC.